The clone carrying this TCR beta chain was seen only a few times. This likely comes from a read error, as the CDR3 has no conserved phenylalanine or tryptophan at its end. It is unclear where the CDR3 begins or ends on the DNA, so no DNA is shown, and the CDR3 is as TCRdb lists it. The CDR3 has 10 residues if both end residues are counted. Germline V gives CDR1 SNHLY, CDR2 FYNNEI. This sample was taken from a study of technical replicates of blood from several donors. The method was immunoSEQ multiplex PCR; TCRdb's version includes in-frame clones alone and lacks a portion of them. The table has approximately 73,000 clones, roughly 90% seen once; the top ten hold 0.35% to 0.45%.

The chain employs TRBV2 and TRBJ2-7; the table's D gene call, TRBD2, was not cross checked with the DNA. The sample comprised T cells isolated from PBMCs. The sequence was obtained from a human donor in good health. CDR3 residues: CASLTGTSLH.